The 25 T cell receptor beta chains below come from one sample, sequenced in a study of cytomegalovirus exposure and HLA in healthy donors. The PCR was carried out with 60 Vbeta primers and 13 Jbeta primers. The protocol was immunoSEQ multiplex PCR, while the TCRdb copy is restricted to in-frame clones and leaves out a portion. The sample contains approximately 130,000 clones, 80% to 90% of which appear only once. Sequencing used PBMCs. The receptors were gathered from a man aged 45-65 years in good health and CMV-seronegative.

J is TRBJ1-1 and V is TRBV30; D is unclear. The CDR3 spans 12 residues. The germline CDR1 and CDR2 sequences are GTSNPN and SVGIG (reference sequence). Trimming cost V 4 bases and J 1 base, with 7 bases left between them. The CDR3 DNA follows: TGTGCCTGGATGTACGGGAACACTGAAGCTTTCTTT. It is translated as CAWMYGNTEAFF.

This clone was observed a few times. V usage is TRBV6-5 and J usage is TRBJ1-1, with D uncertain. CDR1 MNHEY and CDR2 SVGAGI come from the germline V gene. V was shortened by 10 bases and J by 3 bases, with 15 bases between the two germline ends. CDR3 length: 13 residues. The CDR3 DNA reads TGTGCCACCAGGCGGGTTCCTCACACTGAAGCTTTCTTT. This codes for CATRRVPHTEAFF.

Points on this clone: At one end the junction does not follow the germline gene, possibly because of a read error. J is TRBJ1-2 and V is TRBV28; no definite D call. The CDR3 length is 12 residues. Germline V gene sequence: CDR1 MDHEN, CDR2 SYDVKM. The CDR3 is CASSFRNYVYTF. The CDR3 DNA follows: TGTGCCAGCAGTTTCCGGAACTATGTCTACACCTTC.

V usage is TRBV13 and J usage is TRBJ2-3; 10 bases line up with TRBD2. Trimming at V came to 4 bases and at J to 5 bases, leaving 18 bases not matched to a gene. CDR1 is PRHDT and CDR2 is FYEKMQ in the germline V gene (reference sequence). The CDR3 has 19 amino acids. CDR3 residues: CASSSPTRAGGPVEDTQYF. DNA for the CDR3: TGTGCCAGCAGCTCCCCCACTAGAGCGGGGGGGCCCGTGGAAGATACGCAGTATTTT.

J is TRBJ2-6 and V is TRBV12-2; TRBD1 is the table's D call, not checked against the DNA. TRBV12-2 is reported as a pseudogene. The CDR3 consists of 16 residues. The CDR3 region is CASRFKGAPGANVLTF. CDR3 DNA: TGTGCAAGTCGCTTTAAGGGGGCGCCGGGGGCCAACGTCCTGACTTTC.

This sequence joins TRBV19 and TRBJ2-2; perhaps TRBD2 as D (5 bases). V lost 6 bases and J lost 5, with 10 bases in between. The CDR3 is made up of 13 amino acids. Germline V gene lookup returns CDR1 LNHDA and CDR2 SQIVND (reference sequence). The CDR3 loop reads CASRGRRTGELFF. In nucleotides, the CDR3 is TGTGCCAGTAGAGGACGGAGGACCGGGGAGCTGTTTTTT.

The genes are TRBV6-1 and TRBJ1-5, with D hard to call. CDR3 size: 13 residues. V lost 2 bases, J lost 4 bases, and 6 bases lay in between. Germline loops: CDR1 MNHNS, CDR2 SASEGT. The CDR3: CASSESRNQPQHF. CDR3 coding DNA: TGTGCCAGCAGTGAAAGCCGAAATCAGCCCCAGCATTTT.

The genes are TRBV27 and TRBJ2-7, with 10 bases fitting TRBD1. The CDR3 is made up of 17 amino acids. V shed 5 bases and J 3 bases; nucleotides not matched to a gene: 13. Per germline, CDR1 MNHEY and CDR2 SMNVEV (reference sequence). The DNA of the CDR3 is TGTGCCAGCAGTCCGGGACAGGGGAAATTCGTGGGCTACGAGCAGTACTTC. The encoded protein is CASSPGQGKFVGYEQYF.

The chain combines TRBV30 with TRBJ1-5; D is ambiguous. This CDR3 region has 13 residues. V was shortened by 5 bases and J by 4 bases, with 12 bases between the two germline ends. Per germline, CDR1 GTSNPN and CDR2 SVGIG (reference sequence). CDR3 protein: CAWSRKANQPQHF. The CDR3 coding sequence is TGTGCCTGGTCCAGGAAGGCGAATCAGCCCCAGCATTTT.

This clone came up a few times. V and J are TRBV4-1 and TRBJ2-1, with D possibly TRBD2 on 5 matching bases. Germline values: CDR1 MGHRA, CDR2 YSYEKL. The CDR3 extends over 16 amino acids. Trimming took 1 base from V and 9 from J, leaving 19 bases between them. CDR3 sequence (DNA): TGCGCCAGCAGCCAAGCAGGTCGCGAGCGGTCCAGTGAGCAGTTCTTC. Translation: CASSQAGRERSSEQFF.

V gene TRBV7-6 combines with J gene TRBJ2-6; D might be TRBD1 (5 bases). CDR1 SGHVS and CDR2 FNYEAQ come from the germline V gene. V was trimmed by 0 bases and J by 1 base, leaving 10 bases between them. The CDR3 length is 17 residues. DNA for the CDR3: TGTGCCAGCAGCTTAGCGTCCAGGGCTTCTGGGGCCAACGTCCTGACTTTC. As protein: CASSLASRASGANVLTF.

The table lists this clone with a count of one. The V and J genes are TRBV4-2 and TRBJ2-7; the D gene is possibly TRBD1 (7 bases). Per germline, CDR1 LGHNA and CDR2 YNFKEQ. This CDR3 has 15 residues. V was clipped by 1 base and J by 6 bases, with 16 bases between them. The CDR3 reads CASSQGKQGGSEQYF. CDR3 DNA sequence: TGTGCCAGCAGCCAAGGAAAGCAGGGGGGCTCCGAGCAGTACTTC.

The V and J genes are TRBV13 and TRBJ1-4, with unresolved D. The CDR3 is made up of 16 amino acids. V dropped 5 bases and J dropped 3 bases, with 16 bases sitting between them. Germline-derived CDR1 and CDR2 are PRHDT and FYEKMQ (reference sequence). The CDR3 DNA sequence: TGTGCCAGCAGCATCCCCCTCGGGGTAGCTAATGAAAAACTGTTTTTT. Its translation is CASSIPLGVANEKLFF.

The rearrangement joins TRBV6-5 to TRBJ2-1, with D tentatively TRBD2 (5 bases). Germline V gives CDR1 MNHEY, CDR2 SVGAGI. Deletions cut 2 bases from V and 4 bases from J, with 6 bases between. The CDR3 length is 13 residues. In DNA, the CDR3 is TGTGCCAGCAGTTACCGGGGTTACAATGAGCAGTTCTTC. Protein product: CASSYRGYNEQFF.

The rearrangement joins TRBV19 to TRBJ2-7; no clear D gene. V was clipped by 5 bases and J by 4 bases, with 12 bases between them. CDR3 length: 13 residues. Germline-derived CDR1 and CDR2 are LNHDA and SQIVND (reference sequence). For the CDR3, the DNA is TGTGCCAGTAGTTCAGGTACTGGGTACGAGCAGTACTTC. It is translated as CASSSGTGYEQYF.

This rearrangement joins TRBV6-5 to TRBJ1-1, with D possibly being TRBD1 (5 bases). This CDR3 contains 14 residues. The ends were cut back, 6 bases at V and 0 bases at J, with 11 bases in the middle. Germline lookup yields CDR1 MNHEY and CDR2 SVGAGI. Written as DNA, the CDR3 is TGTGCCAGCAGCCCCGACAGCCTGAACACTGAAGCTTTCTTT. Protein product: CASSPDSLNTEAFF.

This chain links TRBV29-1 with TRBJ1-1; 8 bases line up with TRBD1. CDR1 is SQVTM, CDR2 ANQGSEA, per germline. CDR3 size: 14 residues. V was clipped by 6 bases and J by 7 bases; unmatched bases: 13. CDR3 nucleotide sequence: TGCAGCGTGGGGCGGACAGGGTTTGGTAATGAAGCTTTCTTT. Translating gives CSVGRTGFGNEAFF.

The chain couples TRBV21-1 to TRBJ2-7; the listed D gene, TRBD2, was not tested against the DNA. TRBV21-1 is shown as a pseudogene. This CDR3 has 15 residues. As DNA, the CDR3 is TGTGCCAGCAGCCGAAGGGCGGGGGGGCCCTACGAGCAGTACTTC. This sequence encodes CASSRRAGGPYEQYF.

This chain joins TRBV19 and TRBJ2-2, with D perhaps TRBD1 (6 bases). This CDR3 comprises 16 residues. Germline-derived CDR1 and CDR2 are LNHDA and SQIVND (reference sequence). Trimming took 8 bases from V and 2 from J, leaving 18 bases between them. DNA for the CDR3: TGTGCCAGTGCCCGCGGACAGAGATTAAACACCGGGGAGCTGTTTTTT. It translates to CASARGQRLNTGELFF. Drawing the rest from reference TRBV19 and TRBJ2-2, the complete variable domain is DGGITQSPKYLFRKEGQNVTLSCEQNLNHDAMYWYRQDPGQGLRLIYYSQIVNDFQKGDIAEGYSVSREKKESFPLTVTSAQKNPTAFYLCASARGQRLNTGELFFGEGSRLTVL.

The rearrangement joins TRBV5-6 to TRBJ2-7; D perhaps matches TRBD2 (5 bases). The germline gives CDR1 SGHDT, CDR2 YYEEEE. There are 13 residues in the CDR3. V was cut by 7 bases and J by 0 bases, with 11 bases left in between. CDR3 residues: CASSGLNSYEQYF. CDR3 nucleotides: TGTGCCAGCTCCGGACTTAACTCCTACGAGCAGTACTTC.

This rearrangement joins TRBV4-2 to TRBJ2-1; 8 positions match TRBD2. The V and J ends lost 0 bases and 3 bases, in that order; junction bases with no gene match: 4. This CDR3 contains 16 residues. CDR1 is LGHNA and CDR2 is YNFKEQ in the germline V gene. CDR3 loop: CASSQEASGGYNEQFF. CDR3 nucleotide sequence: TGTGCCAGCAGCCAAGAGGCCAGCGGGGGCTACAATGAGCAGTTCTTC.

The CDR3 protein is CASSQGVPPNYGYTF. The CDR3 DNA reads TGCGCCAGCAGCCAAGGAGTTCCCCCTAACTATGGCTACACCTTC. The chain couples TRBV4-3 to TRBJ1-2; D unclear. The germline V gene encodes CDR1 LGHNA and CDR2 YSLEER. The CDR3 runs 15 residues. The germline V and J ends were trimmed by 1 base and 0 bases, with 9 bases remaining between them.

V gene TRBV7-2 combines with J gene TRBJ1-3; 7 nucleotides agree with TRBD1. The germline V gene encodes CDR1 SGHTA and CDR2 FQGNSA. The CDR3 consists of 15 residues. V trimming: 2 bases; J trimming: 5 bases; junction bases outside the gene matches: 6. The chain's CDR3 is CASSLYPGGRNTIYF. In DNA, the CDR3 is TGTGCCAGCAGCTTATATCCAGGGGGAAGAAACACCATATATTTT.

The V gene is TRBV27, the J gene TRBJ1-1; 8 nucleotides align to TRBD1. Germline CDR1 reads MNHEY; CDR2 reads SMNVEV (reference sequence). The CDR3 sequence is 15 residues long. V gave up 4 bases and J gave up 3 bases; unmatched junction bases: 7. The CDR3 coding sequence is TGTGCCAGCAGTTCGACAGGGGAATGGGACACTGAAGCTTTCTTT. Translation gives CASSSTGEWDTEAFF.

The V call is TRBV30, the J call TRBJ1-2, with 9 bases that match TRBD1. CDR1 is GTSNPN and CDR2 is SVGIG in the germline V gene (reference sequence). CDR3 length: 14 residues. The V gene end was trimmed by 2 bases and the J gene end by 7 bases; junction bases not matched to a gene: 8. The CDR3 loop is CAWSRDRASGGYTF. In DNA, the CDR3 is TGTGCCTGGAGTCGGGACAGGGCCTCTGGTGGCTACACCTTC.